The 26 T cell receptor beta chains below come from one sample, sequenced in a study of T cells in Graves' hyperthyroidism and ophthalmopathy. The CDR3 regions of TCR beta were amplified from RNA transcripts. A set of HTBI primers served as the primers for a first-round RT-PCR of the TCR CDR3. TCRdb recomputed calls from the multiplex PCR reads with MiXCR, one row per CDR3 protein. Of around 300,000 distinct CDR3 sequences in the sample, 15% were seen once. The sequenced material came from blood. These receptors were taken from a woman between 45 and 65 years old with Graves' hyperthyroidism that later progressed to Graves' ophthalmopathy.

This clonotype was counted between two and nine times. The rearrangement uses TRBV27 and TRBJ1-1; unclear D gene. Germline V gene lookup returns CDR1 MNHEY and CDR2 SMNVEV (reference sequence). Trimming left V 3 bases short and J 4 bases short, with 12 bases between. The CDR3 consists of 14 residues. CDR3 bases: TGTGCCAGCAGTTTCCTTACTCGTCCCACTGAAGCTTTCTTT. It translates to CASSFLTRPTEAFF.

This clonotype was seen ten or more times. This sequence joins TRBV28 and TRBJ2-7; D gene unclear. V was cut by 7 bases and J by 4 bases, with 11 bases left in between. The CDR3 totals 12 residues. CDR1 and CDR2 from the germline V gene are MDHEN and SYDVKM. This chain's CDR3 is CASNMPRYEQYF. In DNA, the CDR3 is TGTGCCAGCAACATGCCCCGGTACGAGCAGTACTTC.

The rearrangement links TRBV18 to TRBJ2-3; D unclear. Trimming took 10 bases from V and 2 from J, leaving 22 bases between them. CDR3 length: 16 residues. Germline loops: CDR1 KGHSH, CDR2 LQKENI. The chain's CDR3 is CATNPVGTSLTDTQYF. The CDR3 region has the DNA TGTGCCACCAATCCCGTGGGCACAAGTCTCACAGATACGCAGTATTTT. Together with reference TRBV18 and TRBJ2-3, the CDR3 gives the full variable domain: NAGVMQNPRHLVRRRGQEARLRCSPMKGHSHVYWYRQLPEEGLKFMVYLQKENIIDESGMPKERFSAEFPKEGPSILRIQQVVRGDSAAYFCATNPVGTSLTDTQYFGPGTRLTVL.

This clonotype was observed many times. The V call is TRBV12-3 or TRBV12-4, the J call TRBJ1-2, with TRBD1 matching 9 bases. This CDR3 is 15 amino acids long. The V gene end was trimmed by 5 bases and the J gene end by 4 bases; junction bases not matched to a gene: 8. CDR3 in DNA: TGTGCCAGCAGTCCTGAGGACAGGGGCATCTATGGCTACACCTTC. Encoded protein: CASSPEDRGIYGYTF.

This clonotype appeared many times. The rearrangement links TRBV6-1 to TRBJ2-7, with TRBD1 identical over 9 bases. The CDR3 has 14 amino acids. J gave up 1 base and V 10 bases, and 8 bases lay outside the gene matches. The germline CDR1 and CDR2 sequences are MNHNS and SASEGT. The CDR3, as DNA: TGTGCCACTATGACCGGGACAGGGTCCTACGAGCAGTACTTC. Its protein product is CATMTGTGSYEQYF.

In nucleotides, the CDR3 is TGTGCCAGCAGCTTAGGCGCAGGGTTTTTTAATGAAAAACTGTTTTTT. Its protein product is CASSLGAGFFNEKLFF. The chain combines TRBV7-6 with TRBJ1-4; possibly TRBD1 for D (5 bases). The CDR3 is 16 residues long. Per the germline V gene, CDR1 is SGHVS and CDR2 is FNYEAQ. Trimming stripped 1 base from V and 4 bases from J, with 13 bases between.

This clonotype occurred many times. The V gene is TRBV20-1, the J gene TRBJ1-2, with 7 bases matching TRBD1. This CDR3 comprises 14 residues. CDR1 is DFQATT and CDR2 is SNEGSKA in the germline V gene (reference sequence). V lost 0 bases and J lost 7; bases outside the gene matches: 8. CDR3 loop: CSARDGQGVGGYTF. The CDR3 bases are TGCAGTGCTAGAGATGGTCAGGGGGTGGGTGGCTACACCTTC.

Many counts were recorded for this clonotype. The chain combines TRBV14 with TRBJ2-7, with 13 bases identical to TRBD2. Per germline, CDR1 SGHDN and CDR2 FVKESK. The length of the CDR3 is 23 residues. The J segment lost 3 bases and the V segment lost 1 base, leaving 24 bases of the junction unmatched. CDR3 bases: TGTGCCAGCAGCCAAGTTCGGGAGCGCGGACTAGCGGGAGAGGGGGGAATTATCTACGAGCAGTACTTC. This sequence encodes CASSQVRERGLAGEGGIIYEQYF.

The table lists this clonotype with many counts. The rearrangement joins TRBV28 to TRBJ2-7, with 7 bases lining up with TRBD1. The germline V gene encodes CDR1 MDHEN and CDR2 SYDVKM. J lost 2 bases, V lost 6 bases, and 4 bases had no gene match. The length of the CDR3 is 13 residues. In DNA, the CDR3 is TGTGCCAGCAGGACAGGGATAGCCTACGAGCAGTACTTC. Translation: CASRTGIAYEQYF.

The J gene is TRBJ2-1, the V gene TRBV6-5; D is unresolved. The ends were cut back, 2 bases at V and 3 bases at J, with 2 bases in the middle. Germline-derived CDR1 and CDR2 are MNHEY and SVGAGI. This CDR3 has 12 amino acids. CDR3 coding DNA: TGTGCCAGCAGTTACGACTACAATGAGCAGTTCTTC. The encoded protein is CASSYDYNEQFF.

V is TRBV27 and J is TRBJ2-1, with D possibly TRBD1 on 7 matching bases. Trimming took off 5 bases at V and 9 bases at J, with 17 bases between the two ends. The CDR3 spans 14 residues. Germline CDR1 and CDR2: MNHEY and SMNVEV (reference sequence). CDR3 region: CASSAGQRTTEQFF. The CDR3 bases are TGTGCCAGCAGTGCGGGACAGAGGACGACTGAGCAGTTCTTC.

This clonotype was seen many times. The rearrangement links TRBV29-1 to TRBJ1-1; 7 nucleotides agree with TRBD1. The V gene end was trimmed by 7 bases and the J gene end by 0 bases; junction bases not matched to a gene: 11. Germline assignment: CDR1 SQVTM and CDR2 ANQGSEA. The CDR3 runs 15 residues. CDR3 DNA sequence: TGCAGCGCAGGGGGGGGGTGGGGGATGAACACTGAAGCTTTCTTT. Translating it yields CSAGGGWGMNTEAFF.

In the case of this clonotype: One base away lies a much larger clone, so this may be a sequencing read error. The V gene is TRBV20-1, the J gene TRBJ2-2, with a tentative D call TRBD2 (6 bases). Germline lookup yields CDR1 DFQATT and CDR2 SNEGSKA (reference sequence). This CDR3 is built from 13 residues. V was pared by 6 bases and J by 4 bases, with 12 bases between. The CDR3, as DNA: TGCAGTGCGCTGACTAGTAGCACCGGGGAGCTGTTTTTT. Residues: CSALTSSTGELFF.

This clonotype was counted many times. The J gene is TRBJ1-2, the V gene TRBV20-1, with D possibly matching TRBD1 (5 bases). The V gene lost 2 bases and the J gene lost 4 bases, with 20 bases spanning the gap. The CDR3 spans 16 residues. Germline assignment: CDR1 DFQATT and CDR2 SNEGSKA (reference sequence). The CDR3 nucleotides are TGCAGTGCTAGACGTCGTCGAAGGGGCAGGGTCTATGGCTACACCTTC. The encoded protein is CSARRRRRGRVYGYTF.

The J gene is TRBJ1-1, the V gene TRBV9, with D tentatively TRBD1 (5 bases). The CDR3 length is 15 residues. Germline values: CDR1 SGDLS, CDR2 YYNGEE. V lost 0 bases and J lost 5, with 14 bases in between. In DNA, the CDR3 is TGTGCCAGCAGCGTAGGTTTGGGGGTGGTGACTGAAGCTTTCTTT. It yields the protein CASSVGLGVVTEAFF.

This clonotype was recorded many times. V and J are TRBV7-9 and TRBJ2-7, with 7 bases matching TRBD2. The CDR3 is made up of 15 amino acids. V shed 0 bases and J 2 bases; nucleotides not matched to a gene: 4. The germline V gene encodes CDR1 SEHNR and CDR2 FQNEAQ (reference sequence). The CDR3 spells CASSLAGGSTYEQYF. The CDR3 DNA follows: TGTGCCAGCAGCTTAGCGGGCGGGAGCACCTACGAGCAGTACTTC.

This clonotype has at least ten counts. The V gene is TRBV14, the J gene TRBJ2-1, with 7 bases aligning to TRBD1. Losses at the gene ends were 0 bases for V and 4 bases for J; bases not matched to a gene: 6. Germline V gene lookup returns CDR1 SGHDN and CDR2 FVKESK. This CDR3 region has 16 residues. The chain's CDR3 is CASSQDGGQFYNEQFF. In DNA, the CDR3 is TGTGCCAGCAGCCAAGATGGGGGACAGTTTTACAATGAGCAGTTCTTC.

This clonotype has ten or more counts. V is TRBV6-1 and J is TRBJ2-7; 7 bases line up with TRBD1. Germline loops: CDR1 MNHNS, CDR2 SASEGT. The ends lost 6 bases at V and 6 bases at J; junction bases unmatched: 14. The CDR3 sequence is 15 residues long. The CDR3 DNA reads as TGTGCCAGCAGATTGGGACCCCAGGGGGTCCCCGAGCAGTACTTC. It specifies CASRLGPQGVPEQYF.

This clonotype occurred many times. The J gene is TRBJ2-3, the V gene TRBV30, with TRBD2 identical over 7 bases. The CDR3 extends over 14 amino acids. The V segment lost 5 bases and the J segment 0 bases; nucleotides outside the gene matches: 5. In germline, CDR1 is GTSNPN, CDR2 SVGIG (reference sequence). CDR3 DNA sequence: TGTGCCTGGGCTTTTAGCGGGAGCACAGATACGCAGTATTTT. Translating gives CAWAFSGSTDTQYF.

The sample holds many counts of this clonotype. The chain combines TRBV12-3 or TRBV12-4 with TRBJ2-7; no clear D gene. The ends were cut back, 8 bases at V and 4 bases at J, with 15 bases in the middle. CDR3 length: 13 residues. This chain's CDR3 is CASSTTWGYEQYF. The CDR3 DNA sequence: TGTGCCAGCTCGACGACTTGGGGATACGAGCAGTACTTC.

Here the CDR3 reads CASSPPGQLNYGYTF. The DNA for the CDR3 is TGTGCCAGCAGCCCTCCGGGACAGCTTAACTATGGCTACACCTTC. The genes are TRBV7-9 and TRBJ1-2; TRBD1 matches 7 bases. The junction had 7 bases not matched to a gene; V was cut back by 5 bases and J by 1 base. Germline CDR1 reads SEHNR; CDR2 reads FQNEAQ (reference sequence). CDR3 size: 15 residues.

The gene calls are TRBV18 and TRBJ2-7, with a weak D call TRBD2 (5 bases). The CDR3 has 14 amino acids. Trimming pared 0 bases from V and 3 bases from J, leaving 9 bases between. Germline V gene data show CDR1 as KGHSH and CDR2 as LQKENI. The CDR3 spells CASSPPLAIYEQYF. The CDR3 DNA follows: TGTGCCAGCTCACCACCCCTAGCTATCTACGAGCAGTACTTC.

As for this clonotype: Just one base apart from a much larger clone, this may be a read error. The rearrangement links TRBV9 to TRBJ1-1, with D perhaps TRBD1 (6 bases). The CDR3 totals 14 residues. Germline V lookup: CDR1 SGDLS, CDR2 YYNGEE. With 6 bases removed from V and 5 bases from J, the gap between germline ends came to 17 bases. The CDR3 spells CASTEGGGWTEAFF. The CDR3 coding sequence is TGTGCCAGCACCGAGGGGGGGGGTTGGACTGAAGCTTTCTTT. The variable domain in full, completed from reference TRBV9 and TRBJ1-1, reads DSGVTQTPKHLITATGQRVTLRCSPRSGDLSVYWYQQSLDQGLQFLIQYYNGEERAKGNILERFSAQQFPDLHSELNLSSLELGDSALYFCASTEGGGWTEAFFGQGTRLTVV.

This clonotype showed up many times. The chain combines TRBV28 with TRBJ2-1, with 10 bases identical to TRBD1. V shed 5 bases and J 4 bases; nucleotides not matched to a gene: 5. This CDR3 has 15 residues. CDR1 MDHEN and CDR2 SYDVKM come from the germline V gene. CDR3: CASSPPGQGYNEQFF. The CDR3, as DNA: TGTGCCAGCAGTCCCCCGGGACAGGGGTACAATGAGCAGTTCTTC.

This clonotype was picked up many times. This chain connects TRBV7-2 to TRBJ1-5; D may be TRBD1 (6 bases). This CDR3 has 16 residues. Trimming cost V 0 bases and J 7 bases, with 16 bases left between them. CDR1 is SGHTA and CDR2 is FQGNSA in the germline V gene. CDR3 amino acids: CASSLALLQGWQPQHF. The CDR3 DNA reads TGTGCCAGCAGCTTAGCGCTCCTACAGGGTTGGCAGCCCCAGCATTTT. The full variable domain, with the rest looked up from reference TRBV7-2 and TRBJ1-5, is GAGVSQSPSNKVTEKGKDVELRCDPISGHTALYWYRQSLGQGLEFLIYFQGNSAPDKSGLPSDRFSAERTGGSVSTLTIQRTQQEDSAVYLCASSLALLQGWQPQHFGDGTRLSIL.

This chain connects TRBV29-1 to TRBJ1-1; D may be TRBD1 (6 bases). Germline CDR1 is SQVTM and CDR2 is ANQGSEA. The CDR3 consists of 12 residues. With 6 bases removed from V and 5 bases from J, the gap between germline ends came to 13 bases. This CDR3 is CSVHRVQTEAFF. In nucleotides, the CDR3 is TGCAGCGTGCACAGGGTTCAAACTGAAGCTTTCTTT. Filled out from reference TRBV29-1 and TRBJ1-1, the complete variable domain reads SAVISQKPSRDICQRGTSLTIQCQVDSQVTMMFWYRQQPGQSLTLIATANQGSEATYESGFVIDKFPISRPNLTFSTLTVSNMSPEDSSIYLCSVHRVQTEAFFGQGTRLTVV.